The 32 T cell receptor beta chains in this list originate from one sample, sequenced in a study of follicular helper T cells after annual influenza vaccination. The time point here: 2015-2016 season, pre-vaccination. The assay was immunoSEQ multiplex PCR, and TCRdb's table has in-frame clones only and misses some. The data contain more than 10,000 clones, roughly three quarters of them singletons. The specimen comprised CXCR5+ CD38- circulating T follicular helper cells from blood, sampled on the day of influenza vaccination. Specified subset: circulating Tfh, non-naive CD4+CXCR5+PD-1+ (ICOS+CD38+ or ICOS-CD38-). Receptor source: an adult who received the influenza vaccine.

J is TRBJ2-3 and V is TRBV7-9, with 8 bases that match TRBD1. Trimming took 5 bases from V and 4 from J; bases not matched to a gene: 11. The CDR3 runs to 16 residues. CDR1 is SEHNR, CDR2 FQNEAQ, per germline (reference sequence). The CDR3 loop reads CASSPRTGFVADTQYF. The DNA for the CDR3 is TGTGCCAGCAGCCCTAGGACAGGGTTCGTCGCAGATACGCAGTATTTT.

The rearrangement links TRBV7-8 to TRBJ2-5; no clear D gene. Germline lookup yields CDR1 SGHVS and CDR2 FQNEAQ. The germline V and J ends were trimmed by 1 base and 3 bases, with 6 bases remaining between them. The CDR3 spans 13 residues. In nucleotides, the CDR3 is TGTGCCAGCAGCTTAGATGGGGAAGAGACCCAGTACTTC. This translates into CASSLDGEETQYF.

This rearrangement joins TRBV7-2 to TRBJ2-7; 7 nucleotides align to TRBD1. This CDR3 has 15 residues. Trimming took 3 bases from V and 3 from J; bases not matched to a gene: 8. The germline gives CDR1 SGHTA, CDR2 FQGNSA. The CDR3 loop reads CASSFSSGQLYEQYF. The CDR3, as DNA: TGTGCCAGCAGCTTTTCTTCGGGACAGCTCTACGAGCAGTACTTC.

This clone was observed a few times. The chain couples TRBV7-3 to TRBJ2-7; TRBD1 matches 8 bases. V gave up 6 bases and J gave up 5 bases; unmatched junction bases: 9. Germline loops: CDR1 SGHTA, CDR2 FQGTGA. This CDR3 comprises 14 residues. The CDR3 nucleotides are TGTGCCAGCAGTCCCGGACAGGGCCGGGACGAGCAGTACTTC. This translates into CASSPGQGRDEQYF.

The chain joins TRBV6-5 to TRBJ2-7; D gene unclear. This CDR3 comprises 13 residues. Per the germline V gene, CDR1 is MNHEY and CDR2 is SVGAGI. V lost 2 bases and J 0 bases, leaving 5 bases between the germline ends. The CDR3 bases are TGTGCCAGCAGTTACGCGGCCTCCTACGAGCAGTACTTC. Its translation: CASSYAASYEQYF.

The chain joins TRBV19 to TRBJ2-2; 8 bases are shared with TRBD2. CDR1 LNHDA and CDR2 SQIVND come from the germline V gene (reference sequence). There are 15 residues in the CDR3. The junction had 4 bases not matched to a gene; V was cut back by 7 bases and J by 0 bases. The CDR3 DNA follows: TGTGCCAGTACTAACGGGGGGGCGAACACCGGGGAGCTGTTTTTT. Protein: CASTNGGANTGELFF.

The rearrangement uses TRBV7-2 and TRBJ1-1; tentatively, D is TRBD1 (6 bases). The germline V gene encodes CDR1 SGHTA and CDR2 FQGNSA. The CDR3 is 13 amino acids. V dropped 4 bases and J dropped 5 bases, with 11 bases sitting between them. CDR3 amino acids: CASSYQGWTEAFF. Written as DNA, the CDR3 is TGTGCCAGCAGCTATCAGGGGTGGACTGAAGCTTTCTTT.

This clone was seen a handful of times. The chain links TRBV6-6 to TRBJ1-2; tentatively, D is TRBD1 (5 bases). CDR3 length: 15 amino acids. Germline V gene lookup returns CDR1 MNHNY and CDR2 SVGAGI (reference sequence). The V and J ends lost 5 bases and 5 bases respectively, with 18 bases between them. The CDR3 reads CASSVGDGGLYGYTF. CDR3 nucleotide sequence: TGTGCCAGCAGTGTCGGGGACGGCGGCCTGTATGGCTACACCTTC.

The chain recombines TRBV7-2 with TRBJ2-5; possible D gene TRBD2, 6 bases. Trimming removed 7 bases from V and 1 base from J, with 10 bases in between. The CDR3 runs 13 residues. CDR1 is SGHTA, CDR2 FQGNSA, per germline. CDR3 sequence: CASTGGVQETQYF. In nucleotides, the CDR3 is TGTGCCAGCACCGGGGGAGTCCAAGAGACCCAGTACTTC.

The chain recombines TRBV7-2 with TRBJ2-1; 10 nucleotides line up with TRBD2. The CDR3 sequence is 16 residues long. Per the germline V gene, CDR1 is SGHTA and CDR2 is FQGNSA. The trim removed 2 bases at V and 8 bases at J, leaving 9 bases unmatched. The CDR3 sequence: CASSLKAGGARDEQFF. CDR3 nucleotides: TGTGCCAGCAGCTTAAAAGCGGGGGGGGCCCGGGATGAGCAGTTCTTC.

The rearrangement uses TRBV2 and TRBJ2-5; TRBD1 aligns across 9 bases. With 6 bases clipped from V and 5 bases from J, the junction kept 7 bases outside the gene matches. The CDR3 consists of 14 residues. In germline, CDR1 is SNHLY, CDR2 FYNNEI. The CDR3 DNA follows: TGTGCCAGCAGCAGCCAACAGGGGGCGGAGACCCAGTACTTC. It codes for CASSSQQGAETQYF.

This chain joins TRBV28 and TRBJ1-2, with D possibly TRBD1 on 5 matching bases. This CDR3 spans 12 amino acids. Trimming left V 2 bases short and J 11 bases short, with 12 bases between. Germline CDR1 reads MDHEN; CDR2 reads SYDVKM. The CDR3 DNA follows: TGTGCCAGCAGTTTAGGCAGGGTATCGTACACCTTC. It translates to CASSLGRVSYTF.

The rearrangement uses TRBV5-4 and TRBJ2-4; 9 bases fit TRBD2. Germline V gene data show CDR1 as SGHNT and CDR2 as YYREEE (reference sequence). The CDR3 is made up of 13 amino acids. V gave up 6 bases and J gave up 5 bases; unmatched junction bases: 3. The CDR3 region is CASNIAGENIQYF. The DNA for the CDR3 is TGTGCCAGCAACATAGCGGGGGAAAACATTCAGTACTTC.

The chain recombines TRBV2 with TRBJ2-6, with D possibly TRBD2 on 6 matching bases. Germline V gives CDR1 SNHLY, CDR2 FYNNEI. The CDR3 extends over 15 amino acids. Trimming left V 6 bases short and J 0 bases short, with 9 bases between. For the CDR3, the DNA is TGTGCCAGCAGCTCCGGGGGCTCTGGGGCCAACGTCCTGACTTTC. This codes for CASSSGGSGANVLTF.

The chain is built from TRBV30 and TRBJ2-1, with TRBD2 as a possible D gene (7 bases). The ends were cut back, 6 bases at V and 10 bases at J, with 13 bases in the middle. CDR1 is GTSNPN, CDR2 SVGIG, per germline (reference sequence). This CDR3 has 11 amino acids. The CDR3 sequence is CACRGAHEQFF. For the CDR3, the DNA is TGTGCCTGTCGGGGGGCGCACGAGCAGTTCTTC. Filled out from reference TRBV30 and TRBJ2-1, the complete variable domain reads SQTIHQWPATLVQPVGSPLSLECTVEGTSNPNLYWYRQAAGRGLQLLFYSVGIGQISSEVPQNLSASRPQDRQFILSSKKLLLSDSGFYLCACRGAHEQFFGPGTRLTVL.

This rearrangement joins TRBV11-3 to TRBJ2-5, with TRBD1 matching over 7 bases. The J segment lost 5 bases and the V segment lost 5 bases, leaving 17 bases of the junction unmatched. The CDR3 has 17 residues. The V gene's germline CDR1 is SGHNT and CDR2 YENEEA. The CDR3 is CASSARQGNSFPETQYF. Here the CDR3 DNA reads TGTGCCAGCAGCGCCCGACAGGGCAACTCATTCCCGGAGACCCAGTACTTC.

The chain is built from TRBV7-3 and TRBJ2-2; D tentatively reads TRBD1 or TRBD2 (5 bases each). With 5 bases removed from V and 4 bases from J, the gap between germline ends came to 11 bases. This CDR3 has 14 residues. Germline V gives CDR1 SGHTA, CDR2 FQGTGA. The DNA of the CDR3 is TGTGCCAGCAGCCTGGGGGTTGGCACCGGGGAGCTGTTTTTT. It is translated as CASSLGVGTGELFF.

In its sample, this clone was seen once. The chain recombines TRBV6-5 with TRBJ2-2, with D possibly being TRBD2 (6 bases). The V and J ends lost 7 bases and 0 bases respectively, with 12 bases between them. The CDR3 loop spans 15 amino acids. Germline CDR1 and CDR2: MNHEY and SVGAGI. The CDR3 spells CASKKGLTNTGELFF. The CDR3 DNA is TGTGCCAGCAAAAAGGGACTTACGAACACCGGGGAGCTGTTTTTT.

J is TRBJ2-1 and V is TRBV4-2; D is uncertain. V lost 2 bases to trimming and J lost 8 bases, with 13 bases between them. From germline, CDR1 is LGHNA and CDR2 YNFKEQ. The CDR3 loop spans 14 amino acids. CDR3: CASSQQESRDEQFF. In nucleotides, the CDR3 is TGTGCCAGCAGCCAACAGGAAAGTCGCGATGAGCAGTTCTTC.

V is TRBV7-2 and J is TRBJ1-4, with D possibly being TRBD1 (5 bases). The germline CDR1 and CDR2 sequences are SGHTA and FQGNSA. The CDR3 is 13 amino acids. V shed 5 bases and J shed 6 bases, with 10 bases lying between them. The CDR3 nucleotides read TGTGCCAGCAGCCCAGGGTCTGATGAAAAACTGTTTTTT. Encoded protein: CASSPGSDEKLFF. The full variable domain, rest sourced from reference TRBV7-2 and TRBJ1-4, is GAGVSQSPSNKVTEKGKDVELRCDPISGHTALYWYRQSLGQGLEFLIYFQGNSAPDKSGLPSDRFSAERTGGSVSTLTIQRTQQEDSAVYLCASSPGSDEKLFFGSGTQLSVL.

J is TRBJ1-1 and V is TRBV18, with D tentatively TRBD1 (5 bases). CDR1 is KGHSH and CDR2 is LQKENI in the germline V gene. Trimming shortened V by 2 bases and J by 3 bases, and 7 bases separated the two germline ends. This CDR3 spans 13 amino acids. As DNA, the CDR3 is TGTGCCAGCTCACCAAGAGGGGACACTGAAGCTTTCTTT. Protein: CASSPRGDTEAFF.

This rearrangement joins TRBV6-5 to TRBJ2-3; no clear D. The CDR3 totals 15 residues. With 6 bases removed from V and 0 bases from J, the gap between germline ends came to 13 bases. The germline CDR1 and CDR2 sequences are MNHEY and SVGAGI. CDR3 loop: CASRPPSRSTDTQYF. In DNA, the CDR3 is TGTGCCAGCAGACCCCCGAGTCGTAGCACAGATACGCAGTATTTT.

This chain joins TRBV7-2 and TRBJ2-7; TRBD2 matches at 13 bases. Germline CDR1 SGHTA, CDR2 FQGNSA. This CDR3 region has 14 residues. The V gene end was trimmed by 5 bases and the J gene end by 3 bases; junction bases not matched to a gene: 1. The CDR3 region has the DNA TGTGCCAGCAGCCGGACTAGCGGGGGCTACGAGCAGTACTTC. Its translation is CASSRTSGGYEQYF. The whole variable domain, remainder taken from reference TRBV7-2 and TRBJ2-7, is GAGVSQSPSNKVTEKGKDVELRCDPISGHTALYWYRQSLGQGLEFLIYFQGNSAPDKSGLPSDRFSAERTGGSVSTLTIQRTQQEDSAVYLCASSRTSGGYEQYFGPGTRLTVT.

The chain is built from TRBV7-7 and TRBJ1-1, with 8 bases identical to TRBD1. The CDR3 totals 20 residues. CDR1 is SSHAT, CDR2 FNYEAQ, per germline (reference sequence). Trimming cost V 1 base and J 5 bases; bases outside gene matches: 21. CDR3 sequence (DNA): TGTGCCAGCAGCTTAGGTCCCCAACTAGCCCGACAGGGGAAAAGGACTGAAGCTTTCTTT. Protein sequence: CASSLGPQLARQGKRTEAFF.

CDR3 sequence reads: CASSLDRGANYGYTF. The DNA for the CDR3 is TGTGCCAGCAGCTTAGACAGGGGAGCTAACTATGGCTACACCTTC. This sequence joins TRBV11-2 and TRBJ1-2; the D gene is possibly TRBD1 (6 bases). With 0 bases removed from V and 0 bases from J, the gap between germline ends came to 8 bases. The CDR3 length is 15 residues. Germline-derived CDR1 and CDR2 are SGHAT and FQNNGV. Full variable domain (missing parts from reference TRBV11-2 and TRBJ1-2): EAGVAQSPRYKIIEKRQSVAFWCNPISGHATLYWYQQILGQGPKLLIQFQNNGVVDDSQLPKDRFSAERLKGVDSTLKIQPAKLEDSAVYLCASSLDRGANYGYTFGSGTRLTVV.

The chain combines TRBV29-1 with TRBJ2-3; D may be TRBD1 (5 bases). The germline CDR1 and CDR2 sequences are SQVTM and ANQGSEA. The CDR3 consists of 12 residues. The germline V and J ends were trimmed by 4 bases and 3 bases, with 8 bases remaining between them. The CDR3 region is CSVGQSTDTQYF. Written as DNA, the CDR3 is TGCAGCGTTGGACAGTCAACAGATACGCAGTATTTT.

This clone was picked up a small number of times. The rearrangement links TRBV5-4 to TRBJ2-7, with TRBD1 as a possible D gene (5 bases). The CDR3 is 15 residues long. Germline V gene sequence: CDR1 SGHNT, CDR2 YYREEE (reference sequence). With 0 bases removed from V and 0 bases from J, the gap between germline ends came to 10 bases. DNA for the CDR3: TGTGCCAGCAGCTTGGACTTGACAGACTCCTACGAGCAGTACTTC. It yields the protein CASSLDLTDSYEQYF.

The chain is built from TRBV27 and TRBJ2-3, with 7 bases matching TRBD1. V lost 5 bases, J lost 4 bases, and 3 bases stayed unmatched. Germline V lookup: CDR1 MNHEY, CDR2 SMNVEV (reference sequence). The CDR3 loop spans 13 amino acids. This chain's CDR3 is CASSKTGADTQYF. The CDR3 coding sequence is TGTGCCAGCAGTAAAACAGGGGCAGATACGCAGTATTTT.

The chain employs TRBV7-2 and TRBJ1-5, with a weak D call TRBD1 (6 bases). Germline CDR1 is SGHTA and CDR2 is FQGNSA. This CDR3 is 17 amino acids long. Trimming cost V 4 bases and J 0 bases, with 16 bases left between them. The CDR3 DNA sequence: TGTGCCAGCAGCTACGGACAGACCCTTTATAGCAATCAGCCCCAGCATTTT. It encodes CASSYGQTLYSNQPQHF.

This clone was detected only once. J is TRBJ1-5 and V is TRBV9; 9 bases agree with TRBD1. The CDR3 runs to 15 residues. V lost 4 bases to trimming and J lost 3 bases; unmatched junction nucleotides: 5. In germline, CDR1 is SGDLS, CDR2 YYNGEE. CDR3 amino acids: CASSPDRGINQPQHF. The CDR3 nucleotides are TGTGCCAGCAGCCCCGACAGGGGGATCAATCAGCCCCAGCATTTT.

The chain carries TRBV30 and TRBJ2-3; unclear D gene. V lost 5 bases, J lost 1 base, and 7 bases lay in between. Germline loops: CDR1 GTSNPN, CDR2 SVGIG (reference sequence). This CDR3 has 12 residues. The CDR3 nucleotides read TGTGCCTGGGATTCGGGCACAGATACGCAGTATTTT. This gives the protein CAWDSGTDTQYF.

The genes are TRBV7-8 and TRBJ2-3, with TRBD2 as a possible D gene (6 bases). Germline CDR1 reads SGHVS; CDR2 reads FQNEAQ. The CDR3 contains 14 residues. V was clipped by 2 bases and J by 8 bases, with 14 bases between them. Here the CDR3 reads CASSLSSGLPTQYF. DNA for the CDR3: TGTGCCAGCAGCTTATCGTCGGGACTTCCTACGCAGTATTTT.